This T cell receptor beta chain was recorded in a study of CD4 T cells in relation to SARS-CoV-2 and coronaviruses. Study overall: PBMCs were cultured with antigen for roughly nine days before TCR beta sequencing. The negative reference was HIV-1 Nef peptide pool or peptide-free culture.

Sequencing used immunoSEQ multiplex PCR; TCRdb keeps in-frame clones, though not all of them. This table has fewer than 14,000 clones, 75% to 85% appearing once. Regarding the study as a whole: Pre-pandemic and post-infection samples never came from the same donor.

This CDR3 has 13 amino acids. Germline CDR1 and CDR2: WSHSY and SAAADI. V dropped 4 bases and J dropped 2; count of bases not matched to a gene: 1. The unexposed donors gave CD4+ T cells in about 2011-2019, prior to COVID-19. After about 10 days of culture, CD4+ T cells were isolated. Testing used SARS-CoV-2 S/N and four cold-coronavirus spikes on unexposed-donor CD4+ T cells, cells permitting. Only a few counts were recorded for this clone. Antigen unknown. Sequencing used CD4+ T cells from PBMCs, cultured in vitro. The rearrangement joins TRBV10-2 to TRBJ1-2; 7 positions agree with TRBD1. The source of this sequence is a human donor in good health. CDR3 in amino acids: CASSVGQNYGYTF. The CDR3 DNA reads as TGCGCCAGCAGTGTGGGACAGAACTATGGCTACACCTTC.